What follows is one T cell receptor (beta chain) and its context. This CDR3 is 14 amino acids long. V lost 2 bases and J 9 bases, leaving 15 bases between the germline ends. Germline V gives CDR1 SGHDT, CDR2 YYEEEE. The data belong to a study of cytomegalovirus exposure and HLA in healthy donors. Primers: 60 Vbeta forward and 13 Jbeta reverse. Method: immunoSEQ multiplex PCR; TCRdb's copy keeps in-frame clones and lacks some. The sample has roughly 150,000 clones, around 75% seen once. This chain connects TRBV5-6 to TRBJ1-5, with D perhaps TRBD1 (6 bases). The clonotype comes from a male donor in good health and CMV-seronegative. Source material: PBMCs. CDR3 nucleotides: TGTGCCAGCAGCTTACAGGGATCCCCAGGGCCCCAGCATTTT. This encodes CASSLQGSPGPQHF.